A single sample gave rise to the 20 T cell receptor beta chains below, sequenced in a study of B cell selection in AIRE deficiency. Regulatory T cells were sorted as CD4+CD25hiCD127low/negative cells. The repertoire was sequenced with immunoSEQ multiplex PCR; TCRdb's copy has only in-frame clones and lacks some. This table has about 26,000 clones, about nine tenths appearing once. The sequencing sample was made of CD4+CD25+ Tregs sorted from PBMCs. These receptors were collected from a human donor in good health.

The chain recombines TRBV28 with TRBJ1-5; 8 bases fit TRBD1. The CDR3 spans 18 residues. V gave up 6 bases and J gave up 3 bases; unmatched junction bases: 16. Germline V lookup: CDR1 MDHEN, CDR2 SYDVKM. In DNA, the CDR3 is TGTGCCAGCAGCCGTCACCCGTTTGACAGGGGCCACAATCAGCCCCAGCATTTT. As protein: CASSRHPFDRGHNQPQHF.

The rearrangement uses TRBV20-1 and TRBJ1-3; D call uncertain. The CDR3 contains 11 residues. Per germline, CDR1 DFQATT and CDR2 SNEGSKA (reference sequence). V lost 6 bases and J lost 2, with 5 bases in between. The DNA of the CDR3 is TGCAGTGCACTGACTGGAAACACCATATATTTT. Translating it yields CSALTGNTIYF.

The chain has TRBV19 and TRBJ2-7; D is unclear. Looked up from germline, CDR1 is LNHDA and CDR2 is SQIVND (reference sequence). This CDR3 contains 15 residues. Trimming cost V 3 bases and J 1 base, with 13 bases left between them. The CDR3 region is CASSILSSPSYEQYF. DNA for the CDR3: TGTGCCAGTAGTATCCTCTCTTCCCCATCCTACGAGCAGTACTTC.

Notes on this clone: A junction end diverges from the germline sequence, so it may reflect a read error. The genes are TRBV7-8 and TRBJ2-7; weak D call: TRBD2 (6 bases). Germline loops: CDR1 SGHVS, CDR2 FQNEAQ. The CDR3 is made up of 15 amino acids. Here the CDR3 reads CASSLAPRGPREQYF. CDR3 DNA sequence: TGTGCCAGCAGTTTAGCCCCGCGGGGCCCTAGGGAGCAGTACTTC.

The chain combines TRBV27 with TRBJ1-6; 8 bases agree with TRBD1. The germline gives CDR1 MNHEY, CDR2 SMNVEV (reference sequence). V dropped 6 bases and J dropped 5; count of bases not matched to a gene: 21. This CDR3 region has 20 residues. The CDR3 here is CASSPKEWFRGRLDNSPLHF. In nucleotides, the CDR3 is TGTGCCAGCAGCCCAAAGGAGTGGTTCAGGGGGCGCCTGGATAATTCACCCCTCCACTTT.

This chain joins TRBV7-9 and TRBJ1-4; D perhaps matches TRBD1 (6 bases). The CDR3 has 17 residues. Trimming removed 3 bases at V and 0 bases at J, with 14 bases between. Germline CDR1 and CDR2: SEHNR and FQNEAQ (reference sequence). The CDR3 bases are TGTGCCAGCAGCTTGGGGGCAGGGATTGCAACTAATGAAAAACTGTTTTTT. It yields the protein CASSLGAGIATNEKLFF.

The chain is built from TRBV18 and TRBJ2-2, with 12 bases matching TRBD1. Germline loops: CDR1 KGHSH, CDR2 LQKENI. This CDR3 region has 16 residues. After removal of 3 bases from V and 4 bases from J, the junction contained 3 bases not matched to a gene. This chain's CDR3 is CASSPLGQGATGELFF. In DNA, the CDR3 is TGTGCCAGCTCACCTCTGGGACAGGGGGCCACCGGGGAGCTGTTTTTT.

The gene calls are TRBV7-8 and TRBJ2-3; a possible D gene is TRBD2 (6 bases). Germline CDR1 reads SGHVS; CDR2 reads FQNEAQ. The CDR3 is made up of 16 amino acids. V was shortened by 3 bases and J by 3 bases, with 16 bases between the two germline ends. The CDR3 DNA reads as TGTGCCAGCAGCTTTACCGGGGGAGGAGGGACAGATACGCAGTATTTT. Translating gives CASSFTGGGGTDTQYF.

In DNA, the CDR3 is TGTGCCAGCAGCTTAGGGGGCGCGTCCTACGAGCAGTACTTC. Translation gives CASSLGGASYEQYF. This chain links TRBV5-5 with TRBJ2-7, with 7 bases aligning to TRBD1. CDR1 and CDR2 from the germline V gene are SGHKS and YYEKEE (reference sequence). The CDR3 is 14 residues long. Losses at the gene ends were 2 bases for V and 1 base for J; bases not matched to a gene: 3.

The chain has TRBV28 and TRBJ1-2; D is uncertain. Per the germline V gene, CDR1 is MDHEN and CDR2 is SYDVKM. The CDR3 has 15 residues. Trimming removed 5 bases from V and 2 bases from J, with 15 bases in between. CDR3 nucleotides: TGTGCCAGCAGTCCCCTCAGGCAGGTCAACTATGGCTACACCTTC. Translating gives CASSPLRQVNYGYTF.

The CDR3 DNA is TGTGCCAGCAGGATTCGGACGACGACGGCGAACACTGAAGCTTTCTTT. Translating it yields CASRIRTTTANTEAFF. This rearrangement joins TRBV5-6 to TRBJ1-1; no clear D. Deletions cut 5 bases from V and 1 base from J, with 18 bases between. Germline-derived CDR1 and CDR2 are SGHDT and YYEEEE. The CDR3 is 16 residues long.

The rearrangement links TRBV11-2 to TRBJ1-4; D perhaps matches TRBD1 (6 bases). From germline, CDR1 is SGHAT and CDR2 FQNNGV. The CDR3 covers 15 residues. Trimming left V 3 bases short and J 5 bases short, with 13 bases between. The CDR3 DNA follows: TGTGCCAGCAGCTTCCGAGGGGGGATGAATGAAAAACTGTTTTTT. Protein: CASSFRGGMNEKLFF.

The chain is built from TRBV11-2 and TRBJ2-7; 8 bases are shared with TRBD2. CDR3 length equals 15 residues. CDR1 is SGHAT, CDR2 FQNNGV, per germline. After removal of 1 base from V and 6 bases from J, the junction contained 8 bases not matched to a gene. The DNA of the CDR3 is TGTGCCAGCAGCTTAGCCCGGCGGGGGGCTAGCGAGCAGTACTTC. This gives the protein CASSLARRGASEQYF.

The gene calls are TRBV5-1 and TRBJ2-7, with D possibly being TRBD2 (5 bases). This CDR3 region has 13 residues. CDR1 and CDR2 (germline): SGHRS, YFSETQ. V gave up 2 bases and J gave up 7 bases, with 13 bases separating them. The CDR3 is CASSFGLPGEQYF. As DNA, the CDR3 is TGCGCCAGCAGCTTTGGACTTCCGGGGGAGCAGTACTTC.

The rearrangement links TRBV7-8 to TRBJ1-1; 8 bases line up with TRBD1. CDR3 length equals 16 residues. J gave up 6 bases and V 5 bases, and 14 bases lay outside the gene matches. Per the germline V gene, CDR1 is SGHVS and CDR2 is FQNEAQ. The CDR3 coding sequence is TGTGCCAGCAGCCATCGATGGATGACAGGGGCGGCTGAAGCTTTCTTT. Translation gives CASSHRWMTGAAEAFF.

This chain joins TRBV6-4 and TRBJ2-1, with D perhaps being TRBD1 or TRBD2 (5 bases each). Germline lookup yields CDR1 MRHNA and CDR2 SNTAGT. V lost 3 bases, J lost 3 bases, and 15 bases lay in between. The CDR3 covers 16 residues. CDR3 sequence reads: CASSEGVGVNYNEQFF. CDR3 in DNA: TGTGCCAGCAGTGAGGGCGTGGGGGTAAACTACAATGAGCAGTTCTTC.

The CDR3 reads CASSFPGRSYNEQFF. CDR3 sequence (DNA): TGTGCCAGCAGCTTTCCGGGACGCTCCTACAATGAGCAGTTCTTC. The chain uses TRBV5-8 and TRBJ2-1; D assignment may be TRBD1 or TRBD2 (5 bases each). Per the germline V gene, CDR1 is SGHTS and CDR2 is YDEGEE. Trimming stripped 2 bases from V and 0 bases from J, with 9 bases between. This CDR3 region has 15 residues.

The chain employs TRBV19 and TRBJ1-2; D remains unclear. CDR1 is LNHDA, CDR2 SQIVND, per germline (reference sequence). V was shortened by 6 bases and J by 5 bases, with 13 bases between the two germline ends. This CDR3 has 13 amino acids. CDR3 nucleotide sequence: TGTGCCAGTAGCCCCGGGGAACTATATGGCTACACCTTC. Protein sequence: CASSPGELYGYTF.

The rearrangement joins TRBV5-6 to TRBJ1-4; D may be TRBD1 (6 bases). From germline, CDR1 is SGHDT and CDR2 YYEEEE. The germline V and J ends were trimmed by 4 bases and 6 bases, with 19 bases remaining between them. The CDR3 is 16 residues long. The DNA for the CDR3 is TGTGCCAGCAGCCGGGTCACAGGGAGTTTAGATGAAAAACTGTTTTTT. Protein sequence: CASSRVTGSLDEKLFF. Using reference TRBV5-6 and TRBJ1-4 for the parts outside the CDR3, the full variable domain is DAGVTQSPTHLIKTRGQQVTLRCSPKSGHDTVSWYQQALGQGPQFIFQYYEEEERQRGNFPDRFSGHQFPNYSSELNVNALLLGDSALYLCASSRVTGSLDEKLFFGSGTQLSVL.

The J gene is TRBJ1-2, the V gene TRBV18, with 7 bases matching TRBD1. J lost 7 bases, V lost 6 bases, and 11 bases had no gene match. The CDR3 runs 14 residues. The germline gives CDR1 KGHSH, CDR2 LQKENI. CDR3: CASSQDRDQPGYTF. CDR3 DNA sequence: TGTGCCAGCTCCCAAGACAGGGATCAGCCTGGCTACACCTTC.